This T cell receptor beta chain came from a study of metastatic and nonmetastatic thyroid tumors. Study at large: Samples came from malignant and benign thyroid patients, and repertoires were compared across blood and tumor or nodule tissue.

The CDR3 spans 15 residues. Germline V gives CDR1 MNHEY, CDR2 SMNVEV (reference sequence). Trimming cost V 2 bases and J 5 bases, with 15 bases left between them. All patients were treatment-naive before thyroid surgery. Study processing details: It was from CDR3 differences across clinicopathological groups that a distant-metastasis classifier for papillary thyroid cancer was built. TCRdb re-called the PCR reads through MiXCR. These V and J calls are TCRdb output, not the study's own analysis. The profile covers 11,000 to 15,000 clones, with approximately 30% appearing a single time and about a fifth taken by the ten largest. In its sample, this clone was seen many times.

Sequencing was carried out using tumor tissue. This sequence joins TRBV27 and TRBJ2-5, with D hard to call. The receptor was isolated from a female donor with papillary thyroid cancer or a benign thyroid nodule (not recorded which). Some clones in this sample may be carry-over from other donors' samples. CDR3 amino acids: CASSLKKSKLETQYF. The CDR3, as DNA: TGTGCCAGCAGTTTAAAAAAGAGCAAACTGGAGACCCAGTACTTC.